Listed below are T cell receptor beta chains from one sample, sequenced in a study of OX40 agonist ivuxolimab in advanced cancers. Only in-frame clones appear in the TCRdb table, and some are missing; sequencing was by immunoSEQ multiplex PCR. This table has fewer than 90,000 clones, approximately 93% appearing once. Specimen: CD4+ or CD8+ T cells sorted from blood, collected in a trial of the OX40 agonist ivuxolimab. Every receptor here comes from an adult with an advanced solid tumor such as melanoma, head and neck, liver or kidney cancer. The conserved cysteine and the conserved F or W are not part of the CDR3 here. The order of the fields is V gene, CDR3 length, D gene, J gene, CDR3 protein. The D gene is left open where the match is weak.

TRBV9	12	TRBD2	TRBJ2-4	ASSPGGVGNIQY
TRBV7-9	16	TRBD2	TRBJ2-1	ASSFRSYGSGANNEQF
TRBV30	9	TRBD1	TRBJ2-7	AWNRGIEQY
TRBV6-6	10	.	TRBJ2-5	ASTSLGETQY
TRBV11-2	12	TRBD2	TRBJ2-7	ASSSASGTYEQY
TRBV4-1	12	.	TRBJ1-4	ASSQVASDLKLF
TRBV4-1	13	.	TRBJ2-7	ASSDHREFSYEQY
TRBV5-8	11	.	TRBJ1-5	ASSPAGYQPQH
TRBV27	12	TRBD1	TRBJ1-6	ASGPGQFNSPLH
TRBV10-2	17	TRBD2	TRBJ2-1	ASSGGPSGTSGSRHEQF
TRBV6-5	12	TRBD2	TRBJ2-2	ASSSSGNTGELF
TRBV19	14	.	TRBJ1-2	ASSGSAALFFYGYT
TRBV15	14	TRBD2	TRBJ2-1	ATSPLAGESPGEQF
TRBV6-6	12	.	TRBJ1-1	ASSYGLGNTEAF
TRBV7-9	10	.	TRBJ2-2	ASRGNTGELF
TRBV14	13	TRBD2	TRBJ2-7	ASSQDSLAAGEQY
TRBV10-3	11	.	TRBJ2-7	AISDGTFYEQY
TRBV5-6	14	.	TRBJ2-7	ASSLAMGEVSYEQY
TRBV6-6	11	TRBD1	TRBJ2-5	ATGGEYQETQY
TRBV27	12	TRBD2	TRBJ2-5	ASSSGTSMETQY
TRBV7-9	13	.	TRBJ2-5	ASSQARELTETQY
TRBV27	14	.	TRBJ2-1	ASSSGNIRIPEEQF
TRBV7-2	12	.	TRBJ1-4	ASSLGGSNEKLF
TRBV6-6	14	.	TRBJ1-5	ASSLLAPLVWQPQH
TRBV11-2	12	TRBD2	TRBJ2-7	ASSLSGSSYEQY
TRBV27	12	.	TRBJ2-7	AGSLGGGSYEQY
TRBV9	14	.	TRBJ1-4	ASSAPPGRLNEKLF
TRBV7-9	14	TRBD2	TRBJ2-3	ASSFLASGITDTQY
TRBV9	10	.	TRBJ2-3	ASSVQTDTQY
TRBV10-3	11	.	TRBJ2-5	ATQGPPMETQY
TRBV7-9	10	.	TRBJ2-7	ASSLGTAQWY
TRBV27	11	.	TRBJ2-2	ASSPGNTGELF
TRBV11-2	14	.	TRBJ2-3	ASSLVTGVWTDTQY
TRBV9	13	TRBD2	TRBJ2-7	ASSVSSGANFEQY
TRBV9	13	.	TRBJ2-7	ASSVDPQPPYEQY
TRBV4-1	14	.	TRBJ2-3	ASSQEGLVSTDTQY